Following are 8 T cell receptor beta chains from one sample sequenced in a study of blood T cell repertoires in COVID-19. Data came from immunoSEQ multiplex PCR; TCRdb stores just in-frame clones and leaves some out. Altogether approximately 100,000 clones are present, roughly 90% being singletons, with the ten largest covering approximately 5.6%. Input material: peripheral blood. These receptors were taken from a human donor in a cohort sampled during active COVID-19.

The chain is built from TRBV7-9 and TRBJ2-7, with TRBD1 identical over 8 bases. Germline CDR1 reads SEHNR; CDR2 reads FQNEAQ (reference sequence). The CDR3 length is 12 residues. V lost 10 bases to trimming and J lost 3 bases; unmatched junction nucleotides: 5. The CDR3 protein is CAIDRGVYEQYF. In DNA form, the CDR3 reads TGTGCCATCGACAGGGGTGTCTACGAGCAGTACTTC.

The chain carries TRBV9 and TRBJ2-7, with 7 bases fitting TRBD2. Per the germline V gene, CDR1 is SGDLS and CDR2 is YYNGEE. The CDR3 length is 15 residues. V trimming: 3 bases; J trimming: 6 bases; junction bases outside the gene matches: 12. The CDR3 nucleotides are TGTGCCAGCAGCGGACCGACTAGCTCCGACGGCGAGCAGTACTTC. This codes for CASSGPTSSDGEQYF.

The chain has TRBV27 and TRBJ1-1; possible D gene TRBD1, 6 bases. The CDR3 consists of 14 residues. Germline lookup yields CDR1 MNHEY and CDR2 SMNVEV (reference sequence). The V and J ends lost 6 bases and 1 base respectively, with 12 bases between them. DNA of the CDR3: TGTGCCAGCAGCGTTGGACAGCCGAACACTGAAGCTTTCTTT. Translating it yields CASSVGQPNTEAFF.

The chain has TRBV5-1 and TRBJ2-7; 7 nucleotides align to TRBD1. The CDR3 length is 12 residues. With V trimmed by 4 bases and J by 11 bases, 9 bases remained unmatched. CDR1 is SGHRS and CDR2 is YFSETQ in the germline V gene. The CDR3 DNA reads as TGCGCCAGCAGCCCCTTGGAAGGGGGCAAGTACTTC. Encoded protein: CASSPLEGGKYF.

The CDR3 nucleotides read TGTGCCAGCAGGTCCAGGGTATCCTATGGCTACACCTTC. Amino acids: CASRSRVSYGYTF. The genes are TRBV6-5 and TRBJ1-2; D might be TRBD1 (5 bases). There are 13 residues in the CDR3. CDR1 MNHEY and CDR2 SVGAGI come from the germline V gene. V lost 6 bases and J 4 bases, leaving 12 bases between the germline ends.

The chain recombines TRBV28 with TRBJ2-7; 9 bases map to TRBD2. In germline, CDR1 is MDHEN, CDR2 SYDVKM. Trimming removed 3 bases from V and 6 bases from J; junction bases left unmatched: 6. This CDR3 contains 14 residues. CDR3 DNA: TGTGCCAGCAGTTTTCGGGTAGCGGGAGCCGAGCAGTACTTC. Encoded protein: CASSFRVAGAEQYF. Variable domain in full (rest from reference TRBV28 and TRBJ2-7): DVKVTQSSRYLVKRTGEKVFLECVQDMDHENMFWYRQDPGLGLRLIYFSYDVKMKEKGDIPEGYSVSREKKERFSLILESASTNQTSMYLCASSFRVAGAEQYFGPGTRLTVT.

The chain uses TRBV11-2 and TRBJ1-2; 8 bases agree with TRBD1. Germline loops: CDR1 SGHAT, CDR2 FQNNGV. V shed 1 base and J 2 bases; nucleotides not matched to a gene: 0. The CDR3 runs to 14 residues. The CDR3 reads CASSLGTGNYGYTF. CDR3 DNA sequence: TGTGCCAGCAGCTTAGGGACAGGGAACTATGGCTACACCTTC.

The chain carries TRBV5-5 and TRBJ2-1; 9 bases agree with TRBD2. The CDR3 loop spans 15 amino acids. Germline loops: CDR1 SGHKS, CDR2 YYEKEE (reference sequence). V lost 1 base, J lost 6 bases, and 5 bases stayed unmatched. This chain's CDR3 is CASSLTRLAANEQFF. The CDR3 bases are TGTGCCAGCAGCTTGACCCGACTAGCGGCCAATGAGCAGTTCTTC.